The rows below give T cell receptor beta chains drawn from one sample of a study of OX40 agonist ivuxolimab in advanced cancers. The protocol was immunoSEQ multiplex PCR, while the TCRdb copy is restricted to in-frame clones and leaves out a portion. The repertoire holds roughly 12,000 clones, with around 87% as singletons. The sequencing here drew on CD4+ or CD8+ T cells sorted from blood, taken in a trial of the OX40 agonist ivuxolimab. These TCRs come from an adult with an advanced solid tumor such as melanoma, head and neck, liver or kidney cancer. Both conserved end residues are part of each CDR3. A D gene is named only where the DNA matches it firmly. A clone size is listed for some rows: how often the clone was seen (once, few, many), or a class if it is expanded.

D gene	V gene	clone size	J gene	CDR3 DNA	CDR3 protein
.	TRBV6-1	.	TRBJ1-5	TGTGCCAGCAGTGAATTCGGTGGGGGGGGCAATCAGCCCCAGCATTTT	CASSEFGGGGNQPQHF
TRBD2	TRBV7-2	.	TRBJ2-7	TGTGCCAGCAGCTTAGTTCAGCGGGAGAGCTCCTACGAGCAGTACTTC	CASSLVQRESSYEQYF
.	TRBV7-9	.	TRBJ1-4	TGTGCCAGCAAGAAACTTCAGGGTACTGAGCTGTTTTTT	CASKKLQGTELFF
TRBD2	TRBV11-2	.	TRBJ2-7	TGTGCCAGCAGCTGGGGACTAGCGAACTCCTACGAGCAGTACTTC	CASSWGLANSYEQYF
.	TRBV6-5	.	TRBJ1-4	TGTGCCAGCAGTTACTCAAGTGGGGGAAAACTGTTTTTT	CASSYSSGGKLFF
.	TRBV4-2	.	TRBJ1-5	TGTGCCAGCAGCCAAGGGACTGCCGATCAGCCCCAGCATTTT	CASSQGTADQPQHF
TRBD2	TRBV7-6	once	TRBJ2-3	TGTGCCAGCAGCTTAGAGACTAGCGGGAGCGGAGGCACAGATACGCAGTATTTT	CASSLETSGSGGTDTQYF
TRBD1	TRBV10-2	.	TRBJ2-2	TGCGCCAGCACCCACAGGGGGTGGACCGGGGAGCTGTTTTTT	CASTHRGWTGELFF
TRBD1	TRBV29-1	.	TRBJ1-1	TGCAGCGTTAACGGGTTCCAGGACAGGGGTAACGAAGCTTTCTTT	CSVNGFQDRGNEAFF
.	TRBV29-1	.	TRBJ2-7	TGCAGCGCAGGAGCGGGTCGCTCCTACGAGCAGTACTTC	CSAGAGRSYEQYF
TRBD2	TRBV9	.	TRBJ2-1	TGTGCCAGCAGCACAGGACTAGCGGGAGCTTTTGAGCAGTTCTTC	CASSTGLAGAFEQFF
.	TRBV30	.	TRBJ1-5	TGTGCCTGGAGTGGCGTGGTCCTTACTCAGCCCCAGCATTTT	CAWSGVVLTQPQHF
TRBD2	TRBV6-4	.	TRBJ2-2	TGTGCCAGCACCGAGACTAGCGGGAGCGCCGGGGAGCTGTTTTTT	CASTETSGSAGELFF
.	TRBV28	.	TRBJ2-1	TGTGCCAGCAGCAACCTTGGGACCGACTACAATGAGCAGTTCTTC	CASSNLGTDYNEQFF
.	TRBV28	.	TRBJ2-1	TGTGCCAGCAGCCGTGACTGGGGGCGGTTCTTC	CASSRDWGRFF
.	TRBV7-6	.	TRBJ2-1	TGTGCCAGCAGCCCCAGCCATAGCTACAATGAGCAGTTCTTC	CASSPSHSYNEQFF
TRBD2	TRBV5-6	.	TRBJ2-7	TGTGCCAGCGAACTAGCGGGAGGCTACGAGCAGTACTTC	CASELAGGYEQYF
TRBD1	TRBV2	.	TRBJ1-3	TGTGCCAGCAGTTCTCCGGACAGGGGAGACACCATATATTTT	CASSSPDRGDTIYF
.	TRBV7-8	.	TRBJ1-2	TGTGCCAGCAGTAGGGGAGTTAACAACCTGGGAGGATTAATCTACACCTTC	CASSRGVNNLGGLIYTF
.	TRBV7-9	.	TRBJ1-1	TGTGCCAGCAGCTTCGGAGAGAACACTGAAGCTTTCTTT	CASSFGENTEAFF
.	TRBV25-1	.	TRBJ2-7	TGTGCCAGTCCAACCCAGGGCCTCGGGCGGGCTCCTTCCTACGAGCAGTACTTC	CASPTQGLGRAPSYEQYF
TRBD2	TRBV2	.	TRBJ2-3	TGTGCCAGCACCACACCCCTAGCGGGAATTACAGATACGCAGTATTTT	CASTTPLAGITDTQYF
TRBD1	TRBV11-3	.	TRBJ2-1	TGTGCCAGCAGCTTAGGCCGGACAGGGGTCTACAATGAGCAGTTCTTC	CASSLGRTGVYNEQFF
.	TRBV5-1	.	TRBJ2-5	TGCGCCAGCAGCTTCCCCAGGTCGCTACAAGAGACCCAGTACTTC	CASSFPRSLQETQYF
.	TRBV4-3	.	TRBJ2-1	TGCGCCAGCAGCCAATTAGCGAGGGCCTACAATGAGCAGTTCTTC	CASSQLARAYNEQFF
.	TRBV4-1	.	TRBJ2-7	TGCGCCAGCAGCCAAGATAGCCAGGGTCGGAGCTCCTACGAGCAGTACTTC	CASSQDSQGRSSYEQYF
TRBD2	TRBV2	.	TRBJ2-7	TGTGCCAGCTTCCTAGCGGGAGTCCCCGAGCAGTACTTC	CASFLAGVPEQYF
TRBD1	TRBV10-3	.	TRBJ2-7	TGTGCCATCAGTGAGCCCGGACAGGGATCCTACGAGCAGTACTTC	CAISEPGQGSYEQYF
.	TRBV9	.	TRBJ1-1	TGTGCCAGCAGCGCCCCCCTTGGTGGGAACACTGAAGCTTTCTTT	CASSAPLGGNTEAFF
TRBD2	TRBV7-9	.	TRBJ2-1	TGTGCCAGCAGTGGGGCGGGAGGGCCTTGGAATGAGCAGTTCTTC	CASSGAGGPWNEQFF
TRBD2	TRBV27	.	TRBJ2-7	TGTGCCAGCAGGACCCTAGCGGGAATCAACGAGCAGTACTTC	CASRTLAGINEQYF
.	TRBV9	few	TRBJ2-1	TGTGCCAGCAGCGTAGGGGGTGGCAGCTCCTACAATGAGCAGTTCTTC	CASSVGGGSSYNEQFF
.	TRBV5-4	once	TRBJ2-1	TGTGCCAGCAGCTTGTTCTCTAGCCTTGGTGGGAATGAGCAGTTCTTC	CASSLFSSLGGNEQFF
.	TRBV9	.	TRBJ2-1	TGTGCCAGCAGCCTCTACAATGAGCAGTTCTTC	CASSLYNEQFF
.	TRBV10-2	.	TRBJ2-7	TGCGCCAGCAGGAACAGAGATTACGAGCAGTACTTC	CASRNRDYEQYF
.	TRBV9	.	TRBJ2-1	TGTGCCAGCAGCCCTCCCGACAATGAGCAGTTCTTC	CASSPPDNEQFF
.	TRBV5-1	.	TRBJ2-7	TGCGCCAGCAGCTTCACGGACCCGTTCTACGAGCAGTACTTC	CASSFTDPFYEQYF
TRBD1	TRBV7-9	.	TRBJ2-2	TGTGCCAGCAGTCCCGGGACAGGGAATTTCGGGGAGCTGTTTTTT	CASSPGTGNFGELFF
.	TRBV6-4	.	TRBJ1-5	TGTGCCAGCAGTTACGCGGGACGAAATCAGCCCCAGCATTTT	CASSYAGRNQPQHF
.	TRBV7-3	.	TRBJ1-3	TGTGCCAGCAGCTTAAACCCTTCGGGCTCTGGAAACACCATATATTTT	CASSLNPSGSGNTIYF
.	TRBV27	.	TRBJ2-7	TGTGCCAGCAGTTTATCAAACTCCTACGAGCAGTACTTC	CASSLSNSYEQYF
.	TRBV7-9	.	TRBJ1-1	TGTGCCAGCAGCTTAATGACGGGCACTGAAGCTTTCTTT	CASSLMTGTEAFF
TRBD2	TRBV27	.	TRBJ2-3	TGTGCCAGCAGTCCCCGGGGGGGCGGGAGACCAGATACGCAGTATTTT	CASSPRGGGRPDTQYF
.	TRBV14	.	TRBJ2-7	TGTGCCAGCAGCCTCCTAGGTGCCCTCTACGAGCAGTACTTC	CASSLLGALYEQYF
.	TRBV7-6	.	TRBJ1-6	TGTGCCAGCAGCAAGGGATTGGGGTCACCCCTCCACTTT	CASSKGLGSPLHF